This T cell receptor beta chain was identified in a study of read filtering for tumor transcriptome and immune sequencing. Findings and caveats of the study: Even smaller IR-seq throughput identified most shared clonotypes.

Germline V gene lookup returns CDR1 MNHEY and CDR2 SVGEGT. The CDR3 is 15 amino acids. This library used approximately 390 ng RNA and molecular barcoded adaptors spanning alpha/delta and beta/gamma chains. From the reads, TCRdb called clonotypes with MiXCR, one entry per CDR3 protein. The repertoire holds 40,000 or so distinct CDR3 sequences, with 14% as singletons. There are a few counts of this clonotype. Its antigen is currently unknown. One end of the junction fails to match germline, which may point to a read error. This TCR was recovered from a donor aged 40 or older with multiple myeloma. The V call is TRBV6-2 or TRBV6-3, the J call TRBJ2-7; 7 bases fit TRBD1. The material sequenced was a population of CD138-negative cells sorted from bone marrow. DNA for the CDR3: TGTGTCAGCAGTTACTCCTCGCGAGGGGGCTACGCGCAGTACTTC. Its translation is CVSSYSSRGGYAQYF.